What follows are 2 T cell receptor beta chains derived from one specimen sequenced in a study of control samples from healthy donors and cancer patients. Clones were sequenced by immunoSEQ multiplex PCR, and TCRdb holds only the in-frame ones, with some missing. The sample lists about 98,000 clones; 75% to 85% were seen once. Sequenced input: blood. These receptors were taken from a woman aged 25 to 39 in good health.

The J gene is TRBJ2-5, the V gene TRBV29-1, with D possibly being TRBD1 (6 bases). V dropped 6 bases and J dropped 1 base, with 18 bases sitting between them. This CDR3 spans 15 amino acids. Germline V gene data show CDR1 as SQVTM and CDR2 as ANQGSEA. The CDR3 is CSVTLQGRVQETQYF. The CDR3 coding sequence is TGCAGCGTCACCCTACAGGGTAGGGTCCAAGAGACCCAGTACTTC.

The V gene is TRBV12-5, the J gene TRBJ2-2; D not resolved. Germline V lookup: CDR1 LGHNT, CDR2 FRNRAP. The germline V and J ends were trimmed by 5 bases and 6 bases, with 10 bases remaining between them. This CDR3 has 13 amino acids. The CDR3 protein is CASGPAIPGELFF. CDR3 DNA: TGTGCTAGTGGTCCGGCAATCCCCGGGGAGCTGTTTTTT.